This T cell receptor (beta chain) was captured by sequencing in a study of circulating CD8 cells and anti-PD-1 response in melanoma. The wider study: Anti-PD-1 was first-line therapy for about 50% of the 13 patients. Non-responders showed stable or progressive disease; responders showed complete or partial response.

Live CD3+CD8+TCRalphabeta+ cells were sorted into four subsets by PD-1 and/or TIGIT. Each library started from around 14 ng of total RNA using the QIAseq Immune Repertoire TCR panel. TCRdb called the reads again in MiXCR, with one record for every CDR3 protein. Of about 500 distinct CDR3 sequences in the sample, around 9.1% were seen once. In its sample, this clonotype ranks as medium-sized. Germline loops: CDR1 SEHNR, CDR2 FQNEAQ (reference sequence). V was pared by 2 bases and J by 5 bases, with 5 bases of the junction left unmatched. The CDR3 spans 15 residues. Sequences were derived from CD8+ T cells from PBMCs, sampled at baseline or after one month of anti-PD-1 therapy (not recorded which). The chain links TRBV7-9 to TRBJ2-7; 11 bases fit TRBD2. The source is a human donor with melanoma. The CDR3 DNA reads TGTGCCAGCAGCTTATTCCTAGCGGGGGGCCACGAGCAGTACTTC. Amino acids: CASSLFLAGGHEQYF.